Listed below are T cell receptor beta chains from one sample, sequenced in a study of post-analysis software for immune sequencing data. MiXCR, run by TCRdb on the PCR reads, gives a single entry per CDR3 protein. Here the sample spans hundreds of thousands of distinct CDR3 sequences, about 27% being singletons. The sample comprised blood. Receptors were obtained from a girl under 18 with multiple sclerosis. CDR3s include the opening cysteine and the closing phenylalanine or tryptophan.

len | j_gene | v_gene | CDR3aa
18 | TRBJ2-6 | TRBV20-1 | CSARDLGKGWSGANVLTF
14 | TRBJ2-1 | TRBV27 | CASSLLAGANEQFF
15 | TRBJ1-2 | TRBV7-6 | CASTSRQGVVDGYTF
14 | TRBJ1-4 | TRBV4-3 | CASSKRTPNEKLFF
17 | TRBJ2-1 | TRBV7-7 | CASSRGTGGKAYNEQFF
15 | TRBJ1-2 | TRBV2 | CASSERDRITYGYTF
14 | TRBJ1-1 | TRBV20-1 | CSATKQGATTEAFF
14 | TRBJ2-5 | TRBV7-9 | CASSPVEGAREQYF
11 | TRBJ1-1 | TRBV20-1 | CSARDRQGAFF
15 | TRBJ2-5 | TRBV5-1 | CASSLGTAKTETQYF
13 | TRBJ2-5 | TRBV29-1 | CSVEKGFGETQYF
14 | TRBJ1-5 | TRBV27 | CASRRSYSNQPQHF
15 | TRBJ1-1 | TRBV2 | CASSDHQTGKSEAFF
11 | TRBJ1-2 | TRBV29-1 | CSAPDSYGYTF
16 | TRBJ2-1 | TRBV6-5 | CASRNADGAHRNEQFF
14 | TRBJ2-4 | TRBV3-1 | CASSQVGQGGIQYF
14 | TRBJ1-2 | TRBV5-1 | CASSLAGRDYGYTF
17 | TRBJ2-5 | TRBV7-2 | CASSLFVKSSGQETQYF
16 | TRBJ2-7 | TRBV13 | CASSLEGLAGMDEQYF
14 | TRBJ2-5 | TRBV20-1 | CSATPFRGAETQYF
13 | TRBJ1-1 | TRBV29-1 | CSGTGGRGTEAFF
16 | TRBJ1-1 | TRBV12-3/TRBV12-4 | CASSLAPLGVNTEAFF
16 | TRBJ2-2 | TRBV25-1 | CASSGPGGKNTGELFF
16 | TRBJ2-3 | TRBV5-1 | CASSFLTGGPTDTQYF
16 | TRBJ2-6 | TRBV6-1 | CASSEEVGSGANVLTF
17 | TRBJ1-4 | TRBV7-2 | CASSLTGGAQGGEKLFF
13 | TRBJ1-2 | TRBV12-3/TRBV12-4 | CASSSLAVLGYTF
18 | TRBJ2-7 | TRBV28 | CASSLVTYTLVSWGEQYF
16 | TRBJ2-6 | TRBV6-2/TRBV6-3 | CASSHLSLSGANVLTF
16 | TRBJ2-1 | TRBV6-1 | CASSEILVTFIYEQFF
16 | TRBJ2-3 | TRBV24-1 | CATSDLIGYGTDTQYF
16 | TRBJ2-1 | TRBV6-2/TRBV6-3 | CASTALRQGTGNEQFF
16 | TRBJ2-1 | TRBV27 | CASSPRGLVRSNEQFF
15 | TRBJ2-7 | TRBV7-2 | CASSRGMGFSYEQYF
13 | TRBJ2-7 | TRBV27 | CASSFGQGAEQYF
17 | . | TRBV6-5 | CASSSTRTGGLAAEQYF